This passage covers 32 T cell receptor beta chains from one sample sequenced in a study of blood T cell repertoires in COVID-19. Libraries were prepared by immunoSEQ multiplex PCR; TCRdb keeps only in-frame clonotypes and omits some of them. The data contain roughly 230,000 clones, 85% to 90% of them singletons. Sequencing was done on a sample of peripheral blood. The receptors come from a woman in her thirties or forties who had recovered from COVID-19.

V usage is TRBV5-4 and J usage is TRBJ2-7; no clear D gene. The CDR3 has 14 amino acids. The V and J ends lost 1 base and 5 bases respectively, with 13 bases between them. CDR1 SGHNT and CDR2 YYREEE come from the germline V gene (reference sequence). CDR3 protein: CASSLFRMGHEQYF. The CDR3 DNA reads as TGTGCCAGCAGCTTGTTCAGGATGGGCCACGAGCAGTACTTC.

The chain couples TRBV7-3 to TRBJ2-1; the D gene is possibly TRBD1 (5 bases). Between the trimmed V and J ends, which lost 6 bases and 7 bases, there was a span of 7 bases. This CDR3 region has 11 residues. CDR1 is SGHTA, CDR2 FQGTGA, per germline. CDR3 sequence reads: CASSSGNEQFF. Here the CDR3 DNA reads TGTGCCAGCAGTTCAGGGAATGAGCAGTTCTTC.

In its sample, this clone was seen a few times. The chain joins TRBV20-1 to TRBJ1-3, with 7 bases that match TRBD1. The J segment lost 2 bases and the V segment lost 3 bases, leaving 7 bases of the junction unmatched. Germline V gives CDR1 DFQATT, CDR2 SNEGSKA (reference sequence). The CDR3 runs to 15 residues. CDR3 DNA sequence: TGCAGTGCTAGTATAGACAGGGCAACTGGAAACACCATATATTTT. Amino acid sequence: CSASIDRATGNTIYF.

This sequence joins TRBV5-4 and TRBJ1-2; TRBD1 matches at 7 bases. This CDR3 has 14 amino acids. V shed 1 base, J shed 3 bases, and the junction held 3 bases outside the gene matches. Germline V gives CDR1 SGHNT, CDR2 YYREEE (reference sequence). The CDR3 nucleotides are TGTGCCAGCAGCTTGAAAGGGGGCGACTATGGCTACACCTTC. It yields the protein CASSLKGGDYGYTF.

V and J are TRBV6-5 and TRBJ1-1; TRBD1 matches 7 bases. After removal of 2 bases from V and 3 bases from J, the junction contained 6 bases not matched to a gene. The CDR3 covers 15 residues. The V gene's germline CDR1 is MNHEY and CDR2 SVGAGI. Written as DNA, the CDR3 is TGTGCCAGCAGTTACCTGGCCAGGGGGGACACTGAAGCTTTCTTT. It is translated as CASSYLARGDTEAFF.

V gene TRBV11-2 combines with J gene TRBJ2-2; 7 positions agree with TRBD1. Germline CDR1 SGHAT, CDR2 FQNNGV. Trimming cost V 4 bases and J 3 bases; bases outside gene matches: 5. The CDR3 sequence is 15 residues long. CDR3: CASSSRQGDTGELFF. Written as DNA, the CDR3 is TGTGCCAGCAGCTCTCGACAGGGAGACACCGGGGAGCTGTTTTTT.

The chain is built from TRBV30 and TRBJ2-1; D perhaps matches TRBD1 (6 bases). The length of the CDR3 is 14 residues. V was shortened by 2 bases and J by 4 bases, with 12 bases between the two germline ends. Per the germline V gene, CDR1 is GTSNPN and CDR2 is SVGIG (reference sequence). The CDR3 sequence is CAWSPQGQYNEQFF. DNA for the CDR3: TGTGCCTGGAGTCCCCAGGGGCAATACAATGAGCAGTTCTTC.

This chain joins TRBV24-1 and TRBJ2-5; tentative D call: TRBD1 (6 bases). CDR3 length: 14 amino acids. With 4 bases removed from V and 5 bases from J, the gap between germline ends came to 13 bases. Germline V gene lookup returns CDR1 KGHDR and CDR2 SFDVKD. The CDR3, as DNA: TGTGCCACCAGTGAGTGGGGGCGAACCGAGACCCAGTACTTC. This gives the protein CATSEWGRTETQYF.

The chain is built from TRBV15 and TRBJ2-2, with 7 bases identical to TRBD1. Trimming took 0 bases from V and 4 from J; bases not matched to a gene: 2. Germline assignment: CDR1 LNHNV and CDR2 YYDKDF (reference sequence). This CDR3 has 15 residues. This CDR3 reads CATSRDHRGTGELFF. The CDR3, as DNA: TGTGCCACCAGCAGAGATCACAGGGGCACCGGGGAGCTGTTTTTT.

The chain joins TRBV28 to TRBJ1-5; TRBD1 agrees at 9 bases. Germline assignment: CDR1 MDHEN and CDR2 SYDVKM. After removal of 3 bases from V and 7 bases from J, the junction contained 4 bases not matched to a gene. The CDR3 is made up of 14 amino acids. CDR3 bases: TGTGCCAGCAGTTTGGGACAGGGTCGGCAGCCCCAGCATTTT. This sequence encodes CASSLGQGRQPQHF.

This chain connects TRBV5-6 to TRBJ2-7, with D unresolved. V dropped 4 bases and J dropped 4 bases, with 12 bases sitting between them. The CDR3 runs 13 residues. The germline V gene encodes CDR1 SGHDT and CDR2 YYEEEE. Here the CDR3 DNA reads TGTGCCAGCAGCCGATTCGGTTTTTACGAGCAGTACTTC. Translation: CASSRFGFYEQYF.

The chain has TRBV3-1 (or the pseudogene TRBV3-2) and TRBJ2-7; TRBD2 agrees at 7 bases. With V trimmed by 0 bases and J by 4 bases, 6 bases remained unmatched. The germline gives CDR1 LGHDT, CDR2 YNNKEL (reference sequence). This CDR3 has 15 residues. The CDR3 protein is CASSQDGSGWYEQYF. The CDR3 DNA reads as TGTGCCAGCAGCCAAGATGGTAGCGGGTGGTACGAGCAGTACTTC.

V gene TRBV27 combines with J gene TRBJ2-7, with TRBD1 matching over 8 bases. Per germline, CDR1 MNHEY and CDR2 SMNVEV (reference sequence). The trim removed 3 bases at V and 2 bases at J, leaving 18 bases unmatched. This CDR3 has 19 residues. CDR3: CASSFTQNPGTGPTYEQYF. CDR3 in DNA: TGTGCCAGCAGTTTCACCCAAAACCCGGGGACAGGCCCTACCTACGAGCAGTACTTC.

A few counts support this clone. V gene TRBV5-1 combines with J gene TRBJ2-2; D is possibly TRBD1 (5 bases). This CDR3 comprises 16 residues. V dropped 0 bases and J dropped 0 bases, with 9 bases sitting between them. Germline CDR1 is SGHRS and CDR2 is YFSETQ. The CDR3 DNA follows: TGCGCCAGCAGCTTGGTGGGGCTACCGAACACCGGGGAGCTGTTTTTT. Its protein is CASSLVGLPNTGELFF.

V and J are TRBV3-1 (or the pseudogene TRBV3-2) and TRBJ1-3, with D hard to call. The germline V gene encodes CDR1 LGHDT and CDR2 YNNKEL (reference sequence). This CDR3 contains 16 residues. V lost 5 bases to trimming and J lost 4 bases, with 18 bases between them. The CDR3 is CASSDRGASSGNTIYF. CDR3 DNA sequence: TGTGCCAGCAGCGATCGGGGAGCATCGTCCGGAAACACCATATATTTT.

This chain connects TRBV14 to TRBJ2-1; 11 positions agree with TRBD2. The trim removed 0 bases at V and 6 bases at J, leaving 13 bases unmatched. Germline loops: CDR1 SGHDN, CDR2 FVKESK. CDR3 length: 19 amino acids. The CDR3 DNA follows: TGTGCCAGCAGCCAAGATCCAGCCCTAGGGACTAGCGGCATCAATGAGCAGTTCTTC. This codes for CASSQDPALGTSGINEQFF.

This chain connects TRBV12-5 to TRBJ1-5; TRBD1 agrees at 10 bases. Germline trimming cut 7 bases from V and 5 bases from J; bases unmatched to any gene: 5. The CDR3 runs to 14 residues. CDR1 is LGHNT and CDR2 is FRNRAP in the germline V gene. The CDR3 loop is CASAGQGGDQPQHF. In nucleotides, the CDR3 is TGTGCTAGTGCCGGACAGGGGGGGGATCAGCCCCAGCATTTT.

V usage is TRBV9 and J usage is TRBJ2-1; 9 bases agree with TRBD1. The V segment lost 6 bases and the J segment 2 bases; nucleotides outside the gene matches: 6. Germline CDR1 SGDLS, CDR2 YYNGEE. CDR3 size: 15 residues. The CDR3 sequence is CASTPWDRAYNEQFF. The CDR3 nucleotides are TGTGCCAGCACCCCTTGGGACAGGGCCTACAATGAGCAGTTCTTC.

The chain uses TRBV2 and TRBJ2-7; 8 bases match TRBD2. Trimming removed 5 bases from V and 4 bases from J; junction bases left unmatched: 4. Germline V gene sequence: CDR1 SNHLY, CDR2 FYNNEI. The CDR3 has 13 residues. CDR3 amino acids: CASSWSGRYEQYV. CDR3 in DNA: TGTGCCAGCAGTTGGAGCGGGAGATACGAGCAGTACGTC.

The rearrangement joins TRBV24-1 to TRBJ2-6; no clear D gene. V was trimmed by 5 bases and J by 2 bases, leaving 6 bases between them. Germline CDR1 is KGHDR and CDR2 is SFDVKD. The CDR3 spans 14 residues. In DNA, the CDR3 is TGTGCCACCAGTGTTCCTGCTGGGGCCAACGTCCTGACTTTC. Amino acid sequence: CATSVPAGANVLTF.

The CDR3 coding sequence is TGTGCCAGCAGCTTGGCCCCGGTCGGGAGCAATCAGCCCCAGCATTTT. It encodes CASSLAPVGSNQPQHF. The chain joins TRBV5-5 to TRBJ1-5; no definite D call. V lost 0 bases and J 1 base, leaving 11 bases between the germline ends. CDR3 length: 16 residues. Germline values: CDR1 SGHKS, CDR2 YYEKEE (reference sequence).

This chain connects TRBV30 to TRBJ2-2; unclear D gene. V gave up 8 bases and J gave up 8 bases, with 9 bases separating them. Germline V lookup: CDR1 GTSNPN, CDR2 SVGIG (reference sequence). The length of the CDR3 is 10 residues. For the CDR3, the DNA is TGTGCCGCCAGGTGGGGGGAGCTGTTTTTT. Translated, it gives CAARWGELFF.

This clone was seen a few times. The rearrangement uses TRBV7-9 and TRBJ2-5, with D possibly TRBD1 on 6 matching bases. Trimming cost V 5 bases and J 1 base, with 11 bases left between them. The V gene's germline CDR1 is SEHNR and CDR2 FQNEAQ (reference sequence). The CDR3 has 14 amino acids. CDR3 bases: TGTGCCAGCAGCCGGATACAGGGCCAAGAGACCCAGTACTTC. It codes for CASSRIQGQETQYF.

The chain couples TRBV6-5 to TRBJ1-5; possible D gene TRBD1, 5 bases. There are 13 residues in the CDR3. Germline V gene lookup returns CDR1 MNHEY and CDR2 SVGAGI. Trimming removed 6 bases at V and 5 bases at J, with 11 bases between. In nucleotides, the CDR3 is TGTGCCAGCAGGCAGGGCGATGATCAGCCCCAGCATTTT. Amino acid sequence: CASRQGDDQPQHF.

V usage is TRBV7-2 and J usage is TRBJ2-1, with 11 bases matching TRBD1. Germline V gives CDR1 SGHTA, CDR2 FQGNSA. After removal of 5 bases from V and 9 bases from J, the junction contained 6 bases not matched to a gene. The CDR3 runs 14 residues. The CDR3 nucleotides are TGTGCCAGCAGCGCGGGACAGGGGGTACGTGAGCAGTTCTTC. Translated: CASSAGQGVREQFF.

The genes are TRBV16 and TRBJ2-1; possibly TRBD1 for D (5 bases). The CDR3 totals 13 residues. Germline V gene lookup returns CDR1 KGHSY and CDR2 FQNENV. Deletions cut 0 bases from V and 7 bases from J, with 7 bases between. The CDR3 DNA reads TGTGCCAGCAGCCAATCGGGGCCGAATGAGCAGTTCTTC. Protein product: CASSQSGPNEQFF.

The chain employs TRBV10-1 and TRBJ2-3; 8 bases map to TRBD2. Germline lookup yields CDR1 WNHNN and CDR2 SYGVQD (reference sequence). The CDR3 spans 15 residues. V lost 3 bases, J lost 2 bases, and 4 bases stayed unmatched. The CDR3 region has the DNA TGCGCCAGCAGTGACTCGGGGGGGTTCACAGATACGCAGTATTTT. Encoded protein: CASSDSGGFTDTQYF.

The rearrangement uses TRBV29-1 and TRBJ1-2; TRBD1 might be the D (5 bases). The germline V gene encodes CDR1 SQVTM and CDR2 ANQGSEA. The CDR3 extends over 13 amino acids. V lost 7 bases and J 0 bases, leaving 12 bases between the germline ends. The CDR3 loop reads CSGSTGSNYGYTF. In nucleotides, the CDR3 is TGCAGCGGATCTACAGGATCTAACTATGGCTACACCTTC.

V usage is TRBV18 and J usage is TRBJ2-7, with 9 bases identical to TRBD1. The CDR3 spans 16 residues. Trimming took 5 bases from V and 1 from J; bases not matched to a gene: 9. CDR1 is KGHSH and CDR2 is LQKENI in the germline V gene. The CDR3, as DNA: TGTGCCAGCTCAGCCGGGACAGGGAGGGTGTCCTACGAGCAGTACGTC. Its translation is CASSAGTGRVSYEQYV.

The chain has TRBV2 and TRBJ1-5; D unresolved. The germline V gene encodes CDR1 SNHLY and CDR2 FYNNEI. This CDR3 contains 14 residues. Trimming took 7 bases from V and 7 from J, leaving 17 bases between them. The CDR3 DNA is TGTGCCAGCAACATCGAGTCGGGGTGGCAGCCCCAGCATTTT. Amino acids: CASNIESGWQPQHF.

The CDR3: CATSGRRTGNYNEQFF. The DNA for the CDR3 is TGTGCCACCAGCGGTAGACGGACAGGAAACTACAATGAGCAGTTCTTC. J is TRBJ2-1 and V is TRBV15, with 7 bases fitting TRBD1. Germline V lookup: CDR1 LNHNV, CDR2 YYDKDF (reference sequence). Losses at the gene ends were 5 bases for V and 3 bases for J; bases not matched to a gene: 10. The length of the CDR3 is 16 residues.

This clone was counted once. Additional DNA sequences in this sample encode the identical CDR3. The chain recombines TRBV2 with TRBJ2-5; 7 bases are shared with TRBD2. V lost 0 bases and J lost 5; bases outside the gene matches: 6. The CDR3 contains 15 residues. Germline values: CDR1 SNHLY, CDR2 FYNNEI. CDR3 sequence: CASSEALGGGETQYF. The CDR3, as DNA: TGTGCCAGCAGTGAAGCGCTTGGGGGAGGGGAGACCCAGTACTTC.